This T cell receptor beta chain is from a study of read filtering for tumor transcriptome and immune sequencing (dated by TCRdb to 2020 to 2021). Some background on the complete study: The cohort had some 16 male and approximately 14 female patients with a mean age of about 66 years, ranging from roughly 47 to 85. Whole-transcriptome libraries were prepared with the TruSeq RNA Access Library Prep Kit after DNase treatment. By revised international staging, eight or nine patients were R-ISS I, some 16 were R-ISS II and about seven were R-ISS III. A main aim was a read-filtering strategy for immune repertoire data, specifically whether clonotypes supported by a single read should be removed. Using the same bone marrow samples, the study compared TCR repertoires obtained by targeted immune repertoire sequencing with those obtained by bulk whole-transcriptome sequencing. Per sample, about 4.05 to 10.27 million TCR-region mapped reads were obtained with IR-seq, compared with only about 80 to 1,400 with RNA-seq. The study at large found these results: Compared with RNA-seq, IR-seq captured clonotypes at much higher depth and more reliably, and a smaller IR-seq throughput was enough to identify most shared clonotypes. Rather than purified T cells, the sorted CD138-negative fraction was a mixed bone marrow immune population. Removing single-read clonotypes increased the correlation between IR-seq and RNA-seq shared clonotype proportions. Single-read clonotypes made up roughly four fifths of clonotypes but only about 4% of total reads in IR-seq, compared with around 70% of clonotypes and more than 40% of reads in RNA-seq.

V and J are truncated by 6 bases and 3 bases respectively, leaving an intervening sequence of 21 bases. Spanning cysteine to phenylalanine, the CDR3 consists of 17 amino acids. Just the 51-base CDR3 DNA is kept, in frame starting at base 1. CDR1 MNHEY and CDR2 SVGEGT were looked up in the germline V gene. This clonotype showed up many times. Its antigen remains undetermined. Within one base of it there is no much larger clone, and no base qualities were kept. Each patient had bone marrow sampled at the time of active disease. Bone marrow mononuclear cells were isolated by Ficoll-Hypaque density gradient centrifugation. To remove myeloma plasma cells, the cells were labeled with CD138 magnetic microbeads on a MACS separator, and CD138-negative cells were then collected by negative selection. Purity of the isolated cells was checked by flow cytometry on an Attune NxT using CD138 antibodies. Total RNA was extracted with TRIzol reagent and quantified with a NanoDrop spectrophotometer. Paired RNA-seq and IR-seq were performed on each patient's CD138-negative bone marrow sample.

The Immunoverse kit was used to build TCR libraries from 400 to 500 ng RNA, with molecular barcoded adaptors covering alpha/delta and beta/gamma chains. The same RNA used for transcriptome sequencing was used for TCR library preparation. Sequencing of the TCR libraries was done on an Illumina HiSeq 4000 with 2 x 150 cycles. Per the source publication's procedure: With MiXCR, TCR reads were aligned to human V, D, J and C references and assembled into CDR3 clonotypes, with quality filtering and error correction included. Clonotype counts and gene usage diversity were analyzed with the tcR package in R. For inspection of raw mapping reads, RNA-seq reads were mapped by STAR aligner version 2.5.3a onto GRCh37 of the human genome. To test how sequencing depth affected the clonotypes detected, IR-seq fastq files were randomly downsampled with Seqtk 1.3. TCRdb applied fastp at Q25 and MiXCR to the public reads, then kept only in-frame beta chains. Duplicate CDR3 protein sequences are folded into a single record with the most common DNA and genes. TCRdb's processing, not the authors', yielded these V and J calls. The sample yields about 39,000 distinct CDR3 sequences; about 13% were counted once. Of the sample, less than 9% is held by the ten largest clones.

The rearranged segments are TRBV6-2 or TRBV6-3 and TRBJ2-1; a tentative D match to TRBD1 spans 7 bases. The TCR sequence derives from a donor aged 40 or older with multiple myeloma. The sample was a population of CD138-negative cells sorted from bone marrow. Per the publication, the cell subset or site label means: bone marrow mononuclear cells depleted of CD138+ plasma/myeloma cells by negative magnetic selection. Read as DNA, the sequence is TGTGCCAGCAGCTACAAACGCGGGACAGAACACTACAATGAGCAGTTCTTC. This yields the protein CASSYKRGTEHYNEQFF.